The 16 T cell receptor beta chains reported below all come from one sample, sequenced in a study of shared clonotypes between healthy human individuals (TCRdb year 2020). Libraries were prepared through the immunoSEQ multiplex PCR assay. Entries here come from immuneACCESS through TCRdb and include only in-frame sequences with V and J called. Some clones fail to appear in such tables; in the studies checked, an unresolved V gene covers under half of the shortfall, and the cause of the remainder is unknown. This sample is represented by 950,000 to 1,200,000 clones; about 80% of them were singletons. 0.85% to 1% of the sample is held by the ten biggest clonotypes. Sequencing was done on a sample of memory CD4+ T cells from PBMCs. The cell subset or site label for this specimen denotes: CD45RA-negative fraction. Receptors originate from a man younger than 35 in good health. Some clones in this sample may be carry-over from other donors' samples.

As concerns this clone: A much larger clone differs by one base, so this may be a read error. This rearrangement joins TRBV30 to TRBJ2-2; weak D call: TRBD2 (5 bases). Germline V lookup: CDR1 GTSNPN, CDR2 SVGIG (reference sequence). CDR3 length: 14 residues. The CDR3 is CAWSRVGLYGELLF. The CDR3 DNA sequence: TGTGCCTGGAGTCGGGTAGGGTTGTACGGGGAGCTGCTTTTT. The full variable domain, rest sourced from reference TRBV30 and TRBJ2-2, is SQTIHQWPATLVQPVGSPLSLECTVEGTSNPNLYWYRQAAGRGLQLLFYSVGIGQISSEVPQNLSASRPQDRQFILSSKKLLLSDSGFYLCAWSRVGLYGELLFGEGSRLTVL.

The DNA of the CDR3 is TGTGCCAGCAGCGAGGTCTCTCGGACCGCTGAAGCTTTCTTT. Its translation is CASSEVSRTAEAFF. The gene calls are TRBV5-4 and TRBJ1-1; D gene unclear. The V and J ends lost 4 bases and 6 bases respectively, with 16 bases between them. The V gene's germline CDR1 is SGHNT and CDR2 YYREEE (reference sequence). The length of the CDR3 is 14 residues.

This clone was observed once. The chain recombines TRBV5-1 with TRBJ2-1, with 10 bases matching TRBD2. CDR1 and CDR2 from the germline V gene are SGHRS and YFSETQ. J lost 5 bases, V lost 6 bases, and 11 bases had no gene match. The CDR3 covers 16 residues. CDR3 amino acids: CASTVGGTSANNEQFF. DNA for the CDR3: TGCGCCAGCACGGTTGGCGGGACTAGCGCGAACAATGAGCAGTTCTTC.

The J gene is TRBJ2-3, the V gene TRBV29-1; maybe TRBD2 (6 bases). Per the germline V gene, CDR1 is SQVTM and CDR2 is ANQGSEA. With 7 bases removed from V and 6 bases from J, the gap between germline ends came to 14 bases. The CDR3 is 12 residues long. The CDR3 nucleotides are TGCAGCGCAAACCGGGGACTGGATACGCAGTATTTT. As protein: CSANRGLDTQYF.

This chain uses TRBV28 with TRBJ1-1; 9 bases align to TRBD1. V lost 5 bases, J lost 5 bases, and 6 bases stayed unmatched. The CDR3 has 14 amino acids. Germline-derived CDR1 and CDR2 are MDHEN and SYDVKM. CDR3 DNA sequence: TGTGCCAGCAGTCCACAGGGGGCACGGACTGAAGCTTTCTTT. This translates into CASSPQGARTEAFF.

In the case of this clone: Other DNA variants within this sample encode the same CDR3. DNA of the CDR3: TGTGCCAGCAGCTTGGGACAGCAGTCCTACGAGCAGTACTTC. It translates to CASSLGQQSYEQYF. This sequence joins TRBV7-9 and TRBJ2-7; 7 bases map to TRBD1. The length of the CDR3 is 14 residues. CDR1 and CDR2 from the germline V gene are SEHNR and FQNEAQ (reference sequence). After removal of 3 bases from V and 1 base from J, the junction contained 3 bases not matched to a gene.

This clone was seen only a few times. The sample contains more than one DNA sequence encoding this CDR3. The rearrangement uses TRBV5-1 and TRBJ2-7, with TRBD1 identical over 7 bases. The CDR3 covers 14 residues. Per germline, CDR1 SGHRS and CDR2 YFSETQ. The ends lost 4 bases at V and 4 bases at J; junction bases unmatched: 8. The CDR3 nucleotides are TGCGCCAGCAGCCGCCGGGGACAGAGTTACGAGCAGTACTTC. Its protein is CASSRRGQSYEQYF. The whole variable domain, filled in from reference TRBV5-1 and TRBJ2-7, reads KAGVTQTPRYLIKTRGQQVTLSCSPISGHRSVSWYQQTPGQGLQFLFEYFSETQRNKGNFPGRFSGRQFSNSRSEMNVSTLELGDSALYLCASSRRGQSYEQYFGPGTRLTVT.

The chain uses TRBV25-1 and TRBJ2-7; D call uncertain. The CDR3 loop spans 14 amino acids. The V and J ends lost 1 base and 2 bases respectively, with 9 bases between them. Germline CDR1 and CDR2: MGHDK and SYGVNS. The CDR3 coding sequence is TGTGCCAGCAGTGAATTAGACAAGACCTACGAGCAGTACTTC. This encodes CASSELDKTYEQYF.

There are a few counts of this clone. V and J are TRBV18 and TRBJ2-3, with unresolved D. The germline gives CDR1 KGHSH, CDR2 LQKENI. Trimming pared 8 bases from V and 0 bases from J, leaving 12 bases between. CDR3 length: 14 amino acids. As DNA, the CDR3 is TGTGCCAGCCGCCCGCGGATTAGCACAGATACGCAGTATTTT. Residues: CASRPRISTDTQYF.

This clone appeared a few times. The chain couples TRBV28 to TRBJ2-7; a weak D match, TRBD1 (6 bases). The germline V gene encodes CDR1 MDHEN and CDR2 SYDVKM. The CDR3 is 12 residues long. The V and J ends lost 6 bases and 7 bases respectively, with 13 bases between them. CDR3 sequence (DNA): TGTGCCAGCAGAAGTCAGGGGCGGGAGCAGTACTTC. Translated: CASRSQGREQYF.

The rearrangement links TRBV28 to TRBJ1-5, with D maybe TRBD1 (6 bases). There are 16 residues in the CDR3. The germline V and J ends were trimmed by 4 bases and 2 bases, with 15 bases remaining between them. The germline CDR1 and CDR2 sequences are MDHEN and SYDVKM. CDR3 amino acids: CASSSPRSGGNQPQHF. In nucleotides, the CDR3 is TGTGCCAGCAGTTCCCCAAGGTCAGGGGGCAATCAGCCCCAGCATTTT.

The chain is built from TRBV7-8 and TRBJ1-1; D remains ambiguous. Trimming took 1 base from V and 3 from J, leaving 6 bases between them. The CDR3 loop spans 13 amino acids. Germline V lookup: CDR1 SGHVS, CDR2 FQNEAQ. CDR3 DNA sequence: TGTGCCAGCAGCTTAGACAGATACACTGAAGCTTTCTTT. This translates into CASSLDRYTEAFF.

The chain is built from TRBV14 and TRBJ1-1; D perhaps matches TRBD1 (5 bases). Trimming pared 2 bases from V and 7 bases from J, leaving 11 bases between. Germline values: CDR1 SGHDN, CDR2 FVKESK. The CDR3 runs to 13 residues. The CDR3, as DNA: TGTGCCAGCAGCCAAACGCGACAGAGTGAAGCTTTCTTT. Protein: CASSQTRQSEAFF. Looking up the rest from reference TRBV14 and TRBJ1-1 gives the full variable domain: EAGVTQFPSHSVIEKGQTVTLRCDPISGHDNLYWYRRVMGKEIKFLLHFVKESKQDESGMPNNRFLAERTGGTYSTLKVQPAELEDSGVYFCASSQTRQSEAFFGQGTRLTVV.

In its sample, this clone was seen a few times. V usage is TRBV5-6 and J usage is TRBJ2-7; D is possibly TRBD2 (7 bases). Trimming removed 4 bases at V and 3 bases at J, with 11 bases between. CDR1 is SGHDT and CDR2 is YYEEEE in the germline V gene. The CDR3 is made up of 13 amino acids. CDR3 amino acids: CASSRGALYEQYF. The CDR3 bases are TGTGCCAGCAGCCGGGGGGCCCTCTACGAGCAGTACTTC.

Of note for this clone: A much larger clone sits a single nucleotide away, making a read error possible. The J gene is TRBJ2-7, the V gene TRBV28; D uncertain. This CDR3 spans 14 amino acids. Germline V gives CDR1 MDHEN, CDR2 SYDVKM. The CDR3 DNA sequence: TGTACCAGCAGGTCCGGGCTCCGACCCTACGAGCAGTACTTC. Amino acids: CTSRSGLRPYEQYF.

This rearrangement joins TRBV9 to TRBJ2-7, with TRBD1 identical over 8 bases. Trimming removed 0 bases from V and 4 bases from J; junction bases left unmatched: 18. Germline V gene sequence: CDR1 SGDLS, CDR2 YYNGEE. The length of the CDR3 is 19 residues. The CDR3: CASSVVYSGPRGHLYEQYF. The CDR3 DNA reads as TGTGCCAGCAGCGTAGTTTATTCGGGGCCCAGGGGGCACCTTTACGAGCAGTACTTC.